A selection of T cell receptor beta chains follows, all from one sample in a study of vaccination and CD4 T cells after COVID-19. TCRdb reprocessed the PCR reads via MiXCR and lists one record per CDR3 protein. The sample includes about 18,000 distinct CDR3 sequences, over 40% seen only once; the top ten take approximately 12%. Antigens for these TCRs are unknown. The input for sequencing was CD4+ T cells from blood, cultured in vitro, taken about 7 months after SARS-CoV-2 vaccination. These receptors all come from a human donor who had recovered from COVID-19. Each CDR3 is given with its conserved first and last residue. A D gene is named only where the DNA matches it firmly. Only part of the rows carry a size: once, few, many, or a class if the clone is expanded.

V gene	J gene	clone size	D gene	CDR3 DNA	CDR3 protein
TRBV19	TRBJ1-2	NA	NA	TGTGCCAGTAGTACCCGGGACACTCTCTATGGCTACACCTTC	CASSTRDTLYGYTF
TRBV7-2	TRBJ1-2	NA	NA	TGTGCCAGCAGCTCAAACAGGGAAATCTCCTATGGCTACACCTTC	CASSSNREISYGYTF
TRBV4-1	TRBJ2-1	NA	NA	TGCGCCAGCAGCCAGAGGGAAGATGGGGACTGGGTCTACAATGAGCAGTTCTTC	CASSQREDGDWVYNEQFF
TRBV7-8	TRBJ1-1	few	NA	TGTGCCAGCAGCTTAGGGAGCGGGGGCTCGAACACTGAAGCTTTCTTT	CASSLGSGGSNTEAFF
TRBV11-1	TRBJ1-2	NA	NA	TGTGCCAGCAGCTCAAACCGCGAACAGGGTGACAACACCTTC	CASSSNREQGDNTF
TRBV7-9	TRBJ1-1	few	TRBD1	TGTGCCAGCAGCATAACAGGGGGCACTGAAGCTTTCTTT	CASSITGGTEAFF
TRBV20-1	TRBJ2-3	few	NA	TGCAGTGCTGTCGCGGATACGCAGTATTTT	CSAVADTQYF
TRBV20-1	TRBJ2-1	NA	NA	TGCAGTGCTAGAGATCCCCGTGGCTACAATGAGCAGTTCTTC	CSARDPRGYNEQFF
TRBV20-1	TRBJ1-4	few	NA	TGCAGTGCTAGGCGCGCAACTAATGAAAAACTGTTTTTT	CSARRATNEKLFF
TRBV20-1	TRBJ2-1	NA	TRBD2	TGCAGTGCTAGAGATCCGACTAGCGGGAGGGGCCGGAATGAGCAGTTCTTC	CSARDPTSGRGRNEQFF
TRBV7-2	TRBJ2-3	few	NA	TGTGCCAGCAGCGTCAGGCTTCCCACAGATACGCAGTATTTT	CASSVRLPTDTQYF
TRBV7-2	TRBJ2-3	NA	TRBD2	TGTGCCAGCAGCTTATTTGCGCTAGCGGGAGATACGCAGTATTTT	CASSLFALAGDTQYF
TRBV11-3	TRBJ2-1	NA	TRBD2	TGTGCCAGCAGCTTAGCGGGCGGGGGAGTTTACAATGAGCAGTTCTTC	CASSLAGGGVYNEQFF
TRBV5-4	TRBJ2-5	few	NA	TGTGCCAGCAGCCGGGATACCCAACAAGAGACCCAGTACTTC	CASSRDTQQETQYF
TRBV7-3	TRBJ2-7	few	NA	TGTGCCAGCAGCTTCACCTACTCCTCCTACGAGCAGTACTTC	CASSFTYSSYEQYF
TRBV7-9	TRBJ2-2	NA	TRBD2	TGTGCCAGCAGCTGGCCGTCGACTAGCGGAACGAACACCGGGGAGCTGTTTTTT	CASSWPSTSGTNTGELFF
TRBV24-1	TRBJ2-3	NA	TRBD1	TGTGCCACCAGTGATGCCGGGACAGGGGATGCAGATACGCAGTATTTT	CATSDAGTGDADTQYF
TRBV20-1	TRBJ2-1	NA	TRBD2	TGCAGTGCTAGAGATCCCCTAGCGGGGGGGGAGCAGTTCTTC	CSARDPLAGGEQFF
TRBV6-1	TRBJ1-1	few	TRBD1	TGTGCCAGCAGGATACAGGGGGGGAACACTGAAGCTTTCTTT	CASRIQGGNTEAFF
TRBV20-1	TRBJ1-3	NA	NA	TGCAGTGCACTTCGACGGGAGTCTGGAAACACCATATATTTT	CSALRRESGNTIYF